The clone carrying this T cell receptor beta chain turned up a few times. Its antigen is undetermined. For the second PCR, which ran for 7 to 11 cycles, a sample-barcoded 5' primer and a J-beta primer mix were used. TCRdb recomputed calls from the 5' RACE reads with MiXCR, one row per CDR3 protein. The top ten clones hold over 20% of a sample with about 970,000 distinct CDR3 sequences, roughly half of them seen once. V lost 2 bases, J lost 7 bases, and 23 bases lay in between. Germline CDR1 is SGHDT and CDR2 is YYEEEE. This CDR3 comprises 17 residues. These data come from a study of blood T cells in healthy people across ages. At the level of the study: Template switching picked up about one barcoded beta molecule for each two T cells. Study results and limitations: What prevented conclusive comparison of naive and antigen-experienced cells was that PBMCs were unsorted.

Sequenced: blood. This chain uses TRBV5-6 with TRBJ2-3, with D possibly matching TRBD1 (5 bases). This receptor was identified in a woman in her fifties or sixties in good health. The CDR3 here is CASSLGVERETDNTQYF. The CDR3, as DNA: TGTGCCAGCAGCTTAGGGGTTGAGCGCGAGACCGACAATACGCAGTATTTT.